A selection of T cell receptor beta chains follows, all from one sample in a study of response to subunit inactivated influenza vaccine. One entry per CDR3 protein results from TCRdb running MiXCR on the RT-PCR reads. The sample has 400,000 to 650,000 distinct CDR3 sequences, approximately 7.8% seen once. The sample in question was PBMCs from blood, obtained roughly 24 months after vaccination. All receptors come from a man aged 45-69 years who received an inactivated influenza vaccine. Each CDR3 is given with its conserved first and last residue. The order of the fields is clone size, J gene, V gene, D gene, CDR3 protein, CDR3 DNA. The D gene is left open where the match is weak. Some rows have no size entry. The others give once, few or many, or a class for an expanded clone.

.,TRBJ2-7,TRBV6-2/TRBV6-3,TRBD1,CASSYKAGGKDYEQYF,TGTGCCAGCAGTTACAAAGCAGGGGGAAAGGACTACGAGCAGTACTTC
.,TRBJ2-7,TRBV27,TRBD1,CASRGQGGREQYF,TGTGCCAGCAGGGGACAGGGGGGTCGCGAGCAGTACTTC
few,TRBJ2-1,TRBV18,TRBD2,CVHQLTIVRAERGPYNEQFF,TGTGTCCACCAGCTCACCATAGTGAGGGCGGAGCGGGGCCCCTACAATGAGCAGTTCTTC
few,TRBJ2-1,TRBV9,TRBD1,CASSAPLLTGGSYNEQFF,TGTGCCAGCAGCGCCCCCCTCCTGACAGGGGGGTCCTACAATGAGCAGTTCTTC
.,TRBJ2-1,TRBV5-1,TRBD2,CASSLEPGLAFNEQFF,TGCGCCAGCAGCTTGGAACCGGGACTAGCGTTCAATGAGCAGTTCTTC
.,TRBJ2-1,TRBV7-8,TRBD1,CASSAKGAGPFNEQFF,TGTGCCAGCAGCGCAAAGGGGGCTGGTCCATTCAATGAGCAGTTCTTC
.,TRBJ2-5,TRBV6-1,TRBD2,CASNLAGRKETQYF,TGTGCCAGCAACCTAGCGGGGCGCAAGGAGACCCAGTACTTC
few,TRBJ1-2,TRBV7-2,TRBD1,CASSFQQRTGLGYTF,TGTGCCAGCAGCTTCCAGCAACGGACAGGTCTTGGCTACACCTTC
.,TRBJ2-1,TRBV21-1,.,CASSKGLANLTSNEQFF,TGTGCCAGCAGCAAAGGACTAGCGAATCTTACATCCAATGAGCAGTTCTTC
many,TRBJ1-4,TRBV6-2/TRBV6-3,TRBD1,CASSLNRGEKLFF,TGTGCCAGCAGCCTGAACAGGGGTGAAAAACTGTTTTTT
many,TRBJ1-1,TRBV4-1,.,CASSQGGFVAEAFF,TGCGCCAGCAGCCAAGGGGGTTTTGTGGCTGAAGCTTTCTTT
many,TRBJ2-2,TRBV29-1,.,CSVEKVATGELFF,TGCAGCGTTGAAAAAGTTGCCACCGGGGAGCTGTTTTTT
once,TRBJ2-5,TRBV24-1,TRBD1,CATSGGQGARYETQYF,TGTGCCACCAGTGGGGGACAGGGGGCACGGTATGAGACCCAGTACTTC
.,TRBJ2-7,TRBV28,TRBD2,CASSLVQAGDYEQYF,TGTGCCAGCAGTTTAGTCCAAGCGGGGGACTACGAGCAGTACTTC
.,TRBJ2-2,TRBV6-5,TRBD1,CASSHPDREWTGELFF,TGTGCCAGCAGTCACCCAGACAGGGAGTGGACCGGGGAGCTGTTTTTT
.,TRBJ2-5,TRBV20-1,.,CSAGSRETQYF,TGCAGTGCTGGGTCTCGGGAGACCCAGTACTTC
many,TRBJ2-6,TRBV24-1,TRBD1,CATRGTVPRSGANVLTF,TGTGCCACCAGGGGGACAGTCCCTCGCTCTGGGGCCAACGTCCTGACTTTC
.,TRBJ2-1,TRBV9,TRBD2,CASSVVTSGNEQFF,TGTGCCAGCAGCGTAGTGACTAGCGGCAATGAGCAGTTCTTC
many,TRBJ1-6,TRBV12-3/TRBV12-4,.,CASSQGTGQTLHF,TGTGCCAGCAGTCAAGGGACGGGTCAAACCCTCCACTTT
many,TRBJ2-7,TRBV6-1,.,CASKLRVGAYEQYF,TGTGCCAGCAAACTCAGGGTTGGGGCCTACGAGCAGTACTTC
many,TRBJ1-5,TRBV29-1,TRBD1,CSVTGPGQPQHF,TGCAGCGTGACAGGGCCGGGGCAGCCCCAGCATTTT
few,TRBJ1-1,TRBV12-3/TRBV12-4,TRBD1,CASSHRGVNTEAFF,TGTGCCAGCAGTCACAGGGGAGTGAACACTGAAGCTTTCTTT
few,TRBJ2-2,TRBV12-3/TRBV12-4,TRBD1,CASSSRTGAIAGELFF,TGTGCCAGCAGCTCCCGGACAGGGGCAATAGCCGGGGAGCTGTTTTTT
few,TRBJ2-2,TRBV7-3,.,CASGDPAAAGGELFF,TGTGCCAGCGGTGACCCAGCGGCGGCAGGCGGGGAGCTGTTTTTT